This entry lists 25 T cell receptor beta chains sequenced from one sample in a study of early T cells in non-severe SARS-CoV-2 infection. Each CDR3 protein is one row after TCRdb ran MiXCR on the 5' RACE reads. The sample lists about 45,000 distinct CDR3 sequences, roughly 11% occurring once. Sequenced sample: whole blood. The origin of the receptors is an adult who was a healthcare worker with PCR-confirmed SARS-CoV-2 infection or an uninfected control (not recorded which).

This clonotype was seen many times. The V call is TRBV7-2, the J call TRBJ2-1, with TRBD2 matching 10 bases. The V gene end was trimmed by 7 bases and the J gene end by 7 bases; junction bases not matched to a gene: 10. From germline, CDR1 is SGHTA and CDR2 FQGNSA. The CDR3 sequence is 15 residues long. For the CDR3, the DNA is TGTGCCAGCAAAATGGGGCTAGCGGGAGAGAATGAGCAGTTCTTC. This codes for CASKMGLAGENEQFF.

This clonotype was counted only a few times. The rearrangement uses TRBV19 and TRBJ2-1, with 8 bases fitting TRBD2. CDR3 length: 15 residues. Germline V lookup: CDR1 LNHDA, CDR2 SQIVND (reference sequence). V shed 5 bases, J shed 4 bases, and the junction held 7 bases outside the gene matches. DNA of the CDR3: TGTGCCAGTAGTGTGGGACTAGTGGGGTACAATGAGCAGTTCTTC. This gives the protein CASSVGLVGYNEQFF.

Judged by abundance, this clonotype is large (0.1 to 1%). The gene calls are TRBV5-1 and TRBJ2-1; D possibly corresponds to TRBD2 (6 bases). CDR3 length: 16 amino acids. The V end lost 5 bases, the J end lost 9 bases, and 24 bases lay between the germline ends. Per the germline V gene, CDR1 is SGHRS and CDR2 is YFSETQ. The CDR3 loop is CASSYPQEGLDSEQFF. CDR3 DNA: TGCGCCAGCAGTTATCCCCAGGAGGGCCTAGATTCTGAGCAGTTCTTC.

There are a few counts of this clonotype. CDR3 nucleotide sequence: TGTGCCAGCAGTTTCTCCCTGGCGGGAGGGTCCTACAATGAGCAGTTCTTC. It yields the protein CASSFSLAGGSYNEQFF. The V gene is TRBV12-3 or TRBV12-4, the J gene TRBJ2-1; TRBD2 agrees at 9 bases. There are 17 residues in the CDR3. With V trimmed by 3 bases and J by 1 base, 7 bases remained unmatched.

This clonotype was seen ten or more times. This chain joins TRBV28 and TRBJ1-1; D is undetermined. The CDR3 has 12 residues. Germline-derived CDR1 and CDR2 are MDHEN and SYDVKM. Trimming left V 3 bases short and J 1 base short, with 3 bases between. In nucleotides, the CDR3 is TGTGCCAGCAGTTTCGAGAACACTGAAGCTTTCTTT. Translating gives CASSFENTEAFF.

At least ten counts were recorded for this clonotype. V and J are TRBV23-1 and TRBJ2-1; 8 bases agree with TRBD2. TRBV23-1 has ORF status, its function being uncertain. V was pared by 7 bases and J by 6 bases, with 11 bases of the junction left unmatched. The CDR3 length is 15 residues. The CDR3 DNA reads as TGCGCCAGCATGTGGACTAGCTTGCCGACCAATGAGCAGTTCTTC. Protein: CASMWTSLPTNEQFF.

This clonotype occurred many times. The chain links TRBV12-3 or TRBV12-4 to TRBJ2-7; the match to TRBD1 covers 7 bases. V trimming: 4 bases; J trimming: 2 bases; junction bases outside the gene matches: 5. The CDR3 totals 14 residues. For the CDR3, the DNA is TGTGCCAGCAGTTGGACAGGAAGAACCTACGAGCAGTACTTC. The encoded protein is CASSWTGRTYEQYF.

This clonotype was picked up many times. The CDR3 bases are TGCAGTGCTAGTCGGACTAGCGGGAGAGCCAATGAGCAGTTCTTC. It encodes CSASRTSGRANEQFF. The chain links TRBV20-1 to TRBJ2-1; 13 bases fit TRBD2. The V gene end was trimmed by 3 bases and the J gene end by 6 bases; junction bases not matched to a gene: 5. From germline, CDR1 is DFQATT and CDR2 SNEGSKA (reference sequence). The CDR3 totals 15 residues.

V gene TRBV19 combines with J gene TRBJ2-1, with D unresolved. This CDR3 contains 12 residues. Trimming stripped 0 bases from V and 6 bases from J, with 3 bases between. The germline V gene has CDR1 LNHDA and CDR2 SQIVND (reference sequence). CDR3 loop: CASSIEGNEQFF. The CDR3 DNA is TGTGCCAGTAGTATAGAGGGCAATGAGCAGTTCTTC.

This clonotype was counted only a few times. The genes are TRBV25-1 and TRBJ2-7; TRBD2 agrees at 9 bases. Looked up from germline, CDR1 is MGHDK and CDR2 is SYGVNS. This CDR3 has 14 amino acids. The V segment lost 6 bases and the J segment 6 bases; nucleotides outside the gene matches: 9. The CDR3 here is CASSESGRNSEQYF. DNA for the CDR3: TGTGCCAGCAGCGAAAGCGGGAGGAATAGCGAGCAGTACTTC.

This clonotype has a count of ten or more. The chain has TRBV7-8 and TRBJ2-5; D not resolved. The CDR3 length is 14 residues. Trimming stripped 1 base from V and 0 bases from J, with 6 bases between. CDR1 is SGHVS, CDR2 FQNEAQ, per germline. In DNA, the CDR3 is TGTGCCAGCAGCTTAGACGGGTACCAAGAGACCCAGTACTTC. It yields the protein CASSLDGYQETQYF.

This clonotype was seen a few times. V gene TRBV28 combines with J gene TRBJ1-2; the match to TRBD1 covers 8 bases. CDR1 is MDHEN and CDR2 is SYDVKM in the germline V gene. With 8 bases clipped from V and 5 bases from J, the junction kept 1 base outside the gene matches. The CDR3 loop spans 11 amino acids. DNA for the CDR3: TGTGCCAGCCGGACAGGGTATGGCTACACCTTC. This codes for CASRTGYGYTF.

This clonotype was seen repeatedly, ten times or more. This chain links TRBV7-2 with TRBJ2-1; 14 bases line up with TRBD2. The CDR3 is 18 residues long. V gave up 6 bases and J gave up 4 bases; unmatched junction bases: 11. Germline CDR1 reads SGHTA; CDR2 reads FQGNSA. The CDR3 is CASRHEPGTSGSYNEQFF. CDR3 DNA sequence: TGTGCCAGCAGGCATGAGCCCGGGACTAGCGGGAGTTACAATGAGCAGTTCTTC.

This clonotype was detected a few times. J is TRBJ2-3 and V is TRBV5-1; 8 positions agree with TRBD2. The V segment lost 6 bases and the J segment 4 bases; nucleotides outside the gene matches: 7. In germline, CDR1 is SGHRS, CDR2 YFSETQ. The CDR3 consists of 14 residues. This CDR3 is CASTTGGQSDTQYF. The CDR3 nucleotides read TGCGCCAGCACAACGGGGGGGCAGTCAGATACGCAGTATTTT.

This clonotype was picked up many times. J is TRBJ2-5 and V is TRBV3-1; either TRBD1 or TRBD2 may supply D (5 bases each). CDR1 is LGHDT, CDR2 YNNKEL, per germline (reference sequence). The CDR3 spans 16 residues. Trimming pared 3 bases from V and 5 bases from J, leaving 19 bases between. CDR3 in DNA: TGTGCCAGCAGCCAGAATACTGGGACGGTGGTGGAGACCCAGTACTTC. Protein product: CASSQNTGTVVETQYF.

The chain links TRBV10-3 to TRBJ2-7, with D unresolved. The CDR3 runs 12 residues. Trimming left V 6 bases short and J 6 bases short, with 12 bases between. The germline gives CDR1 ENHRY, CDR2 SYGVKD. The CDR3 loop is CAISLLGSEQYF. CDR3 bases: TGTGCCATCAGCCTGTTGGGTAGCGAGCAGTACTTC.

This clonotype was seen repeatedly, ten times or more. J is TRBJ1-4 and V is TRBV27; the D is unclear. The germline CDR1 and CDR2 sequences are MNHEY and SMNVEV (reference sequence). CDR3 length: 14 amino acids. V shed 3 bases and J shed 5 bases, with 10 bases lying between them. CDR3 region: CASSFNRWNEKLFF. The CDR3 bases are TGTGCCAGCAGTTTTAACAGATGGAATGAAAAACTGTTTTTT.

This clonotype came up many times. This chain uses TRBV20-1 with TRBJ2-7; 8 positions match TRBD2. Germline lookup yields CDR1 DFQATT and CDR2 SNEGSKA (reference sequence). V dropped 3 bases and J dropped 1; count of bases not matched to a gene: 8. The CDR3 consists of 15 residues. The CDR3 bases are TGCAGTGCTAGGAGCGGGAGCGGGCGGTCCTACGAGCAGTACTTC. This encodes CSARSGSGRSYEQYF.

This clonotype was detected many times. The rearrangement joins TRBV12-3 or TRBV12-4 to TRBJ2-3; 8 nucleotides match TRBD2. J gave up 4 bases and V 3 bases, and 9 bases lay outside the gene matches. The CDR3 consists of 16 residues. The CDR3 nucleotides are TGTGCCAGCAGTTTTGTCGAAGCGGGAGAAGCAGATACGCAGTATTTT. Its translation: CASSFVEAGEADTQYF.

This clonotype has ten or more counts. V is TRBV28 and J is TRBJ1-2; possibly TRBD1 for D (5 bases). Germline CDR1 and CDR2: MDHEN and SYDVKM. The CDR3 runs to 17 residues. The V gene lost 4 bases and the J gene lost 0 bases, with 18 bases spanning the gap. CDR3 nucleotide sequence: TGTGCCAGCAGTTCCGGAGGGCCTACGGGGGCTAACTATGGCTACACCTTC. Encoded protein: CASSSGGPTGANYGYTF.

This clonotype was counted many times. The V call is TRBV11-2, the J call TRBJ2-7, with unresolved D. The V gene's germline CDR1 is SGHAT and CDR2 FQNNGV. The CDR3 consists of 13 residues. Trimming stripped 5 bases from V and 3 bases from J, with 11 bases between. CDR3 loop: CASSLGPDYEQYF. In DNA form, the CDR3 reads TGTGCCAGCAGCCTCGGGCCCGACTACGAGCAGTACTTC.

The chain combines TRBV7-9 with TRBJ2-6, with a tentative D call TRBD1 (6 bases). CDR3 length equals 16 residues. The V and J ends lost 5 bases and 3 bases respectively, with 14 bases between them. CDR1 and CDR2 (germline): SEHNR, FQNEAQ (reference sequence). CDR3 amino acids: CASSPQGLDGANVLTF. The CDR3 DNA reads TGTGCCAGCAGCCCGCAGGGGTTGGATGGGGCCAACGTCCTGACTTTC.

The sample holds many counts of this clonotype. The chain joins TRBV7-2 to TRBJ2-7; D ambiguous. The V end was cut by 5 bases, the J end by 2 bases, with 16 bases between. Germline CDR1 SGHTA, CDR2 FQGNSA. The length of the CDR3 is 15 residues. The CDR3 loop is CASSRPDTKTYEQYF. For the CDR3, the DNA is TGTGCCAGCAGCCGACCCGACACCAAAACCTACGAGCAGTACTTC.

This clonotype was counted many times. The rearrangement uses TRBV29-1 and TRBJ2-1, with D unclear. CDR3 length equals 13 residues. CDR1 and CDR2 from the germline V gene are SQVTM and ANQGSEA. Trimming took off 4 bases at V and 2 bases at J, with 9 bases between the two ends. Written as DNA, the CDR3 is TGCAGCGTTGGGGGTGTGACCTACAATGAGCAGTTCTTC. Amino acids: CSVGGVTYNEQFF.

This clonotype was seen a handful of times. The chain combines TRBV7-3 with TRBJ2-1, with D perhaps matching TRBD1 or TRBD2 (5 bases each). Trimming left V 2 bases short and J 3 bases short, with 8 bases between. This CDR3 has 14 amino acids. Germline CDR1 and CDR2: SGHTA and FQGTGA. In nucleotides, the CDR3 is TGTGCCAGCAGCTTAGGGACGGGCTACAATGAGCAGTTCTTC. Translated, it gives CASSLGTGYNEQFF.